The rows below give T cell receptor beta chains drawn from one sample of a study of identical twins. In TCRdb, the 5' RACE reads were re-called with MiXCR into one record per CDR3 protein. The sample consists of fewer than 550,000 distinct CDR3 sequences, over 12% of them appearing once. These same data were also listed under a study on yellow fever vaccine responses in identical twins.

Input material: CD4+ T cells sorted from blood. The receptors were gathered from a woman aged 18-29 years in good health. Each CDR3 is given with its conserved first and last residue. Fields, in order: D gene, J gene, clone size, V gene, CDR3 protein, CDR3 DNA. A D gene is named only where the DNA matches it firmly. Clone size appears in some rows only: once, few, many, or a class for an expanded clone.

NA | TRBJ2-1 | few | TRBV12-3/TRBV12-4 | CASSQTWLGSEQFF | TGTGCCAGCAGCCAGACTTGGTTGGGCAGTGAGCAGTTCTTC
TRBD1 | TRBJ2-5 | many | TRBV10-3 | CAISGTEYQETQYF | TGTGCCATCAGCGGGACAGAGTACCAAGAGACCCAGTACTTC
TRBD1 | TRBJ2-3 | NA | TRBV3-1 | CASSLAPRQGPSTDTQYF | TGTGCCAGCAGTTTAGCGCCCCGACAGGGCCCGAGCACAGATACGCAGTATTTT
NA | TRBJ2-3 | NA | TRBV4-1 | CASSQVAGQWTDTQYF | TGCGCCAGCAGCCAAGTCGCGGGACAGTGGACAGATACGCAGTATTTT
NA | TRBJ1-5 | NA | TRBV12-3/TRBV12-4 | CASSLRQINQPQHF | TGTGCCAGCAGTTTAAGGCAGATCAATCAGCCCCAGCATTTT
TRBD1 | TRBJ1-6 | few | TRBV12-3/TRBV12-4 | CASTETGVGNSPLHF | TGTGCCAGCACCGAAACAGGGGTGGGTAATTCACCCCTCCACTTT
NA | TRBJ2-1 | NA | TRBV7-3 | CASSASSVSYNEQFF | TGTGCCAGCAGCGCTTCTAGCGTCTCCTACAATGAGCAGTTCTTC
TRBD2 | TRBJ2-5 | NA | TRBV7-2 | CASSSGLAGDQETQYF | TGTGCCAGCAGCTCGGGACTAGCGGGGGATCAAGAGACCCAGTACTTC
NA | TRBJ1-1 | few | TRBV28 | CASGFYSEAFF | TGTGCCAGTGGCTTTTACAGTGAAGCTTTCTTT
TRBD1 | TRBJ2-1 | few | TRBV7-9 | CASSRMDRDYNEQFF | TGTGCCAGCAGCCGAATGGACAGGGACTACAATGAGCAGTTCTTC
TRBD1 | TRBJ2-5 | NA | TRBV5-1 | CASSLVWTGDIETQYF | TGCGCCAGCAGCTTGGTGTGGACAGGGGACATAGAGACCCAGTACTTC
NA | TRBJ2-5 | once | TRBV5-5 | CASSSSLQGMGRETQYF | TGTGCCAGCAGCTCGTCCTTACAGGGAATGGGGCGTGAGACCCAGTACTTC
NA | TRBJ1-2 | NA | TRBV12-3/TRBV12-4 | CASKGLSGEYGYTF | TGTGCCAGCAAAGGGCTTTCCGGGGAATATGGCTACACCTTC
TRBD1 | TRBJ2-1 | NA | TRBV5-1 | CASSWTTGSSSYNEQFF | TGCGCCAGCAGCTGGACGACAGGGTCCAGCTCCTACAATGAGCAGTTCTTC
TRBD2 | TRBJ2-1 | NA | TRBV5-6 | CASSPRLAGGPYNEQFF | TGTGCCAGCAGCCCCCGACTAGCGGGAGGCCCCTACAATGAGCAGTTCTTC
TRBD1 | TRBJ1-2 | few | TRBV6-1 | CASSPNRGRGGYTF | TGTGCCAGCAGCCCAAACAGGGGGCGGGGAGGCTACACCTTC
NA | TRBJ2-7 | NA | TRBV10-3 | CATAVTGSNEQYF | TGTGCCACCGCCGTAACGGGGAGCAACGAGCAGTACTTC